Each of the 12 T cell receptor beta chains below was sequenced from the same sample in a study of T-cell reconstitution after alpha-beta-depleted transplantation in children. TCRbeta library preparation incorporated unique molecular identifiers. Each CDR3 protein is one row after TCRdb ran MiXCR on the PCR reads. Of approximately 650,000 distinct CDR3 sequences in the sample, around 13% were seen once. Sequencing was performed on PBMCs, taken before TCRalphabeta/CD19-depleted stem cell transplant. The receptors stem from a girl aged 2 to 10 with congenital amegakaryocytic thrombocytopenia, due to receive a stem cell transplant.

This clonotype was found many times. J is TRBJ2-1 and V is TRBV20-1, with a tentative D call TRBD2 (6 bases). V was shortened by 7 bases and J by 2 bases, with 12 bases between the two germline ends. The germline CDR1 and CDR2 sequences are DFQATT and SNEGSKA (reference sequence). The CDR3 is made up of 13 amino acids. CDR3: CSGKAGTYNEQFF. The CDR3 region has the DNA TGCAGTGGGAAGGCGGGGACCTACAATGAGCAGTTCTTC.

V and J are TRBV4-1 and TRBJ2-3, with TRBD2 matching 7 bases. CDR1 and CDR2 from the germline V gene are MGHRA and YSYEKL. The CDR3 is made up of 16 amino acids. Trimming took 4 bases from V and 3 from J; bases not matched to a gene: 10. In nucleotides, the CDR3 is TGCGCCAGCAGCCTCACGCGGGAGCCGGGGACAGATACGCAGTATTTT. Protein product: CASSLTREPGTDTQYF.

In this sample, this clonotype turned up a few times. The rearrangement uses TRBV20-1 and TRBJ2-4; tentative D call: TRBD1 (6 bases). Per germline, CDR1 DFQATT and CDR2 SNEGSKA (reference sequence). The germline V and J ends were trimmed by 3 bases and 7 bases, with 13 bases remaining between them. The CDR3 contains 13 residues. The CDR3, as DNA: TGCAGTGCTAGTACGCAGGGGTGGAACATTCAGTACTTC. Residues: CSASTQGWNIQYF.

This clonotype was counted a few times. The chain has TRBV30 and TRBJ2-1; possibly TRBD1 or TRBD2 for D (5 bases each). This CDR3 has 13 residues. CDR1 and CDR2 from the germline V gene are GTSNPN and SVGIG (reference sequence). V lost 0 bases and J 5 bases, leaving 8 bases between the germline ends. The CDR3 nucleotides are TGTGCCTGGAGTGTACGGGGCCACAATGAGCAGTTCTTC. Its protein product is CAWSVRGHNEQFF.

The sample holds a few counts of this clonotype. This chain connects TRBV30 to TRBJ1-4; D might be TRBD1 (5 bases). V lost 4 bases, J lost 6 bases, and 15 bases lay in between. Germline CDR1 reads GTSNPN; CDR2 reads SVGIG (reference sequence). The CDR3 covers 14 residues. The CDR3 loop reads CAWTRAGKDEKLFF. CDR3 sequence (DNA): TGTGCCTGGACCAGGGCAGGGAAGGATGAAAAACTGTTTTTT.

The CDR3: CASSFSGPRSEQFF. CDR3 DNA sequence: TGTGCCAGCAGCTTCTCTGGCCCCAGGAGTGAGCAGTTCTTC. V gene TRBV7-9 combines with J gene TRBJ2-1; no clear D gene. From germline, CDR1 is SEHNR and CDR2 FQNEAQ (reference sequence). Trimming left V 3 bases short and J 9 bases short, with 15 bases between. This CDR3 spans 14 amino acids. Looking up the rest from reference TRBV7-9 and TRBJ2-1 gives the full variable domain: DTGVSQNPRHKITKRGQNVTFRCDPISEHNRLYWYRQTLGQGPEFLTYFQNEAQLEKSRLLSDRFSAERPKGSFSTLEIQRTEQGDSAMYLCASSFSGPRSEQFFGPGTRLTVL.

This clonotype appeared many times. The rearrangement joins TRBV7-2 to TRBJ2-3; 8 bases are a match to TRBD1. V dropped 3 bases and J dropped 0; count of bases not matched to a gene: 8. The CDR3 runs to 17 residues. Germline V CDR1 and CDR2: SGHTA, FQGNSA. The CDR3 region has the DNA TGTGCCAGCAGCTTCCATGGGACAGGTCCTAGCACAGATACGCAGTATTTT. Its protein is CASSFHGTGPSTDTQYF. Combining the CDR3 with reference TRBV7-2 and TRBJ2-3 gives the whole variable domain GAGVSQSPSNKVTEKGKDVELRCDPISGHTALYWYRQSLGQGLEFLIYFQGNSAPDKSGLPSDRFSAERTGGSVSTLTIQRTQQEDSAVYLCASSFHGTGPSTDTQYFGPGTRLTVL.

This clonotype was detected many times. In nucleotides, the CDR3 is TGCGCCAGCAGCCAAGTGGGAGCTAACTATGGCTACACCTTC. Protein sequence: CASSQVGANYGYTF. This chain connects TRBV4-1 to TRBJ1-2; D is unresolved. This CDR3 region has 14 residues. In germline, CDR1 is MGHRA, CDR2 YSYEKL. Between the trimmed V and J ends, which lost 1 base and 0 bases, there was a span of 6 bases.

This chain joins TRBV5-1 and TRBJ2-1; TRBD1 aligns across 9 bases. The J segment lost 1 base and the V segment lost 1 base, leaving 6 bases of the junction unmatched. This CDR3 region has 17 residues. Germline V gene data show CDR1 as SGHRS and CDR2 as YFSETQ. For the CDR3, the DNA is TGCGCCAGCAGCTTGAATTCCGGGACAGGGTCCTACAATGAGCAGTTCTTC. Its translation: CASSLNSGTGSYNEQFF.

As concerns this clonotype: A much larger clone differs by one base, so this may be a read error. The chain is built from TRBV3-1 and TRBJ1-2; D gene ambiguous. The germline gives CDR1 LGHDT, CDR2 YNNKEL (reference sequence). Trimming pared 4 bases from V and 5 bases from J, leaving 23 bases between. This CDR3 contains 17 residues. The CDR3 reads CASSPTLRPSEHYGYTF. CDR3 sequence (DNA): TGTGCCAGCAGCCCAACTCTCAGACCCTCAGAACATTATGGCTACACCTTC. The full variable domain, in which reference TRBV3-1 and TRBJ1-2 provide the parts outside the CDR3, is DTAVSQTPKYLVTQMGNDKSIKCEQNLGHDTMYWYKQDSKKFLKIMFSYNNKELIINETVPNRFSPKSPDKAHLNLHINSLELGDSAVYFCASSPTLRPSEHYGYTFGSGTRLTVV.

The chain recombines TRBV18 with TRBJ2-5; D gene unclear. Germline V lookup: CDR1 KGHSH, CDR2 LQKENI. Trimming took off 3 bases at V and 1 base at J, with 6 bases between the two ends. This CDR3 is built from 13 residues. CDR3 bases: TGTGCCAGCTCACCTCCTAGCCAAGAGACCCAGTACTTC. Its protein product is CASSPPSQETQYF.

The sample holds many counts of this clonotype. This chain uses TRBV5-1 with TRBJ2-1; 8 nucleotides agree with TRBD2. V shed 6 bases, J shed 4 bases, and the junction held 3 bases outside the gene matches. Germline assignment: CDR1 SGHRS and CDR2 YFSETQ. The CDR3 sequence is 13 residues long. The chain's CDR3 is CASKRELYNEQFF. As DNA, the CDR3 is TGCGCCAGCAAGCGGGAGCTGTACAATGAGCAGTTCTTC.